The 31 T cell receptor beta chains reported below all come from one sample, sequenced in a study of cytomegalovirus exposure and HLA in healthy donors. Generated by immunoSEQ multiplex PCR, the TCRdb table keeps only in-frame clones and is missing some. Here the sample spans about 360,000 clones, roughly 89% being singletons. Sequencing was performed on PBMCs. These receptors were collected from a woman aged 18-29 years in good health and CMV-seronegative.

This clone showed up just once. This chain links TRBV7-2 with TRBJ2-2, with 10 bases fitting TRBD2. The V and J ends lost 5 bases and 2 bases, in that order; junction bases with no gene match: 5. This CDR3 has 16 residues. CDR1 and CDR2 (germline): SGHTA, FQGNSA. The CDR3 is CASSPWTSGNTGELFF. The CDR3 coding sequence is TGTGCCAGCAGCCCGTGGACTAGCGGAAACACCGGGGAGCTGTTTTTT. The variable domain in full, completed from reference TRBV7-2 and TRBJ2-2, reads GAGVSQSPSNKVTEKGKDVELRCDPISGHTALYWYRQSLGQGLEFLIYFQGNSAPDKSGLPSDRFSAERTGGSVSTLTIQRTQQEDSAVYLCASSPWTSGNTGELFFGEGSRLTVL.

The chain is built from TRBV5-1 and TRBJ2-3; D is unresolved. The CDR3 is made up of 14 amino acids. In germline, CDR1 is SGHRS, CDR2 YFSETQ. V was pared by 1 base and J by 0 bases, with 6 bases between. The CDR3 is CASSLFASTDTQYF. CDR3 DNA: TGCGCCAGCAGCTTGTTTGCGAGCACAGATACGCAGTATTTT.

This clone was found once. J is TRBJ1-5 and V is TRBV19; 7 nucleotides align to TRBD1. The V segment lost 7 bases and the J segment 2 bases; nucleotides outside the gene matches: 11. Germline values: CDR1 LNHDA, CDR2 SQIVND (reference sequence). CDR3 size: 16 residues. In DNA, the CDR3 is TGTGCCAGTACAGCCCGACAGGGACAAGGCAATCAGCCCCAGCATTTT. Its protein is CASTARQGQGNQPQHF.

In its sample, this clone was seen many times. Additional DNA sequences in this sample encode the identical CDR3. The V gene is TRBV6-5, the J gene TRBJ1-1; 8 positions match TRBD1. With V trimmed by 0 bases and J by 1 base, 1 base remained unmatched. The CDR3 has 15 amino acids. The germline gives CDR1 MNHEY, CDR2 SVGAGI. CDR3 in DNA: TGTGCCAGCAGTTACTCGACAGGGGAGAACACTGAAGCTTTCTTT. Translated, it gives CASSYSTGENTEAFF.

At least ten counts were recorded for this clone. The V call is TRBV5-6, the J call TRBJ2-7; the match to TRBD1 covers 8 bases. CDR3 size: 17 residues. CDR1 and CDR2 from the germline V gene are SGHDT and YYEEEE. The trim removed 0 bases at V and 1 base at J, leaving 9 bases unmatched. The CDR3 reads CASSLANRQGLSYEQYF. The CDR3 bases are TGTGCCAGCAGCTTGGCCAACAGACAGGGGCTTTCCTACGAGCAGTACTTC. Together with reference TRBV5-6 and TRBJ2-7, the CDR3 gives the full variable domain: DAGVTQSPTHLIKTRGQQVTLRCSPKSGHDTVSWYQQALGQGPQFIFQYYEEEERQRGNFPDRFSGHQFPNYSSELNVNALLLGDSALYLCASSLANRQGLSYEQYFGPGTRLTVT.

V and J are TRBV18 and TRBJ2-1, with TRBD2 identical over 9 bases. Germline CDR1 and CDR2: KGHSH and LQKENI. Trimming took 3 bases from V and 4 from J; bases not matched to a gene: 13. The CDR3 consists of 18 residues. Written as DNA, the CDR3 is TGTGCCAGCTCACCCCCGCGTGGGCGGGGGGGCCTGTACAATGAGCAGTTCTTC. As protein: CASSPPRGRGGLYNEQFF.

The chain has TRBV5-1 and TRBJ1-2; perhaps TRBD1 as D (5 bases). The CDR3 extends over 16 amino acids. Trimming stripped 6 bases from V and 5 bases from J, with 23 bases between. Germline CDR1 is SGHRS and CDR2 is YFSETQ. The CDR3 loop reads CASKPRRGGDYYGYTF. The CDR3 nucleotides read TGCGCCAGCAAACCCCGCCGGGGGGGGGACTATTATGGCTACACCTTC.

The CDR3 sequence: CASSARGLTEAFF. As DNA, the CDR3 is TGTGCCAGCAGTGCCAGGGGGCTCACTGAAGCTTTCTTT. J is TRBJ1-1 and V is TRBV27, with 8 bases aligning to TRBD1. Trimming at V came to 5 bases and at J to 4 bases, leaving 3 bases not matched to a gene. CDR3 length: 13 residues. Germline V gene lookup returns CDR1 MNHEY and CDR2 SMNVEV (reference sequence).

This chain links TRBV15 with TRBJ2-5, with D possibly matching TRBD2 (5 bases). The germline V and J ends were trimmed by 0 bases and 5 bases, with 13 bases remaining between them. The germline CDR1 and CDR2 sequences are LNHNV and YYDKDF (reference sequence). This CDR3 has 15 amino acids. CDR3 protein: CATSRDLEGSETQYF. The CDR3 bases are TGTGCCACCAGCAGAGATCTCGAGGGCTCGGAGACCCAGTACTTC.

V is TRBV2 and J is TRBJ1-2; 8 nucleotides match TRBD1. J gave up 4 bases and V 6 bases, and 10 bases lay outside the gene matches. Germline V gives CDR1 SNHLY, CDR2 FYNNEI. CDR3 length: 15 residues. CDR3 sequence (DNA): TGTGCCAGCAGAACTATCGGACAGGGCAGCTATGGCTACACCTTC. Amino acids: CASRTIGQGSYGYTF.

The chain joins TRBV7-2 to TRBJ1-2; possible D gene TRBD1, 6 bases. Germline V CDR1 and CDR2: SGHTA, FQGNSA. The CDR3 sequence is 13 residues long. Deletions cut 4 bases from V and 8 bases from J, with 14 bases between. This chain's CDR3 is CASSWGGARGYTF. In DNA form, the CDR3 reads TGTGCCAGCAGCTGGGGGGGCGCTCGGGGCTACACCTTC.

The rearrangement uses TRBV6-5 and TRBJ2-7; possibly TRBD2 for D (5 bases). Germline V gene data show CDR1 as MNHEY and CDR2 as SVGAGI. This CDR3 is 16 amino acids long. Trimming left V 3 bases short and J 6 bases short, with 21 bases between. CDR3 sequence: CASSYSIVGELGEQYF. The CDR3 bases are TGTGCCAGCAGTTATTCGATAGTGGGAGAATTGGGCGAGCAGTACTTC.

The chain employs TRBV6-1 and TRBJ1-1, with TRBD1 as a possible D gene (6 bases). The CDR3 extends over 14 amino acids. Between the trimmed V and J ends, which lost 1 base and 1 base, there was a span of 7 bases. From germline, CDR1 is MNHNS and CDR2 SASEGT. CDR3 DNA: TGTGCCAGCAGTGAAGGGACAGAGAACACTGAAGCTTTCTTT. Translating it yields CASSEGTENTEAFF.

This clone was seen only a few times. This sample also contains other DNA sequences that code for the same CDR3. The CDR3 spells CASSESLGGGEQYF. CDR3 DNA: TGCGCCAGCAGTGAGTCCTTAGGGGGGGGCGAGCAGTACTTC. The chain uses TRBV10-1 and TRBJ2-7; D may be TRBD2 (7 bases). The V gene lost 0 bases and the J gene lost 6 bases, with 12 bases spanning the gap. The CDR3 extends over 14 amino acids. Germline V CDR1 and CDR2: WNHNN, SYGVQD (reference sequence).

The genes are TRBV2 and TRBJ2-3; 7 nucleotides line up with TRBD2. The J segment lost 1 base and the V segment lost 6 bases, leaving 10 bases of the junction unmatched. Germline CDR1 is SNHLY and CDR2 is FYNNEI. The CDR3 is 16 amino acids. Here the CDR3 reads CASRFGAGRGTDTQYF. The CDR3 bases are TGTGCCAGCAGGTTCGGAGCGGGGAGGGGCACAGATACGCAGTATTTT.

This clone has just a few counts. The chain joins TRBV5-4 to TRBJ2-7; a possible D gene is TRBD2 (5 bases). The CDR3 has 14 amino acids. Germline V gene lookup returns CDR1 SGHNT and CDR2 YYREEE (reference sequence). V was pared by 5 bases and J by 3 bases, with 15 bases between. The CDR3 here is CASSRRAKNYEQYF. The CDR3 DNA reads as TGTGCCAGCAGTAGGCGGGCCAAAAACTACGAGCAGTACTTC.

The chain recombines TRBV7-2 with TRBJ2-7, with TRBD2 identical over 7 bases. Germline CDR1 and CDR2: SGHTA and FQGNSA. Unmatched junction bases numbered 10, after V lost 5 bases and J lost 3 bases. This CDR3 region has 15 residues. The CDR3 DNA reads as TGTGCCAGCAGCCGAGCTAGCGGAGTTTACTACGAGCAGTACTTC. Its protein product is CASSRASGVYYEQYF.

The V call is TRBV10-3, the J call TRBJ1-1; D ambiguous. Germline V gives CDR1 ENHRY, CDR2 SYGVKD. CDR3 size: 14 residues. V lost 1 base and J lost 1, with 7 bases in between. The DNA for the CDR3 is TGTGCCATCAGTGAGTGGAGAGGGAACACTGAAGCTTTCTTT. Translating gives CAISEWRGNTEAFF.

As to this clone: Other DNA sequences in the same sample also yield this CDR3. The gene calls are TRBV7-9 and TRBJ2-7, with D tentatively TRBD1 (5 bases). CDR3 length equals 12 residues. V was trimmed by 5 bases and J by 4 bases, leaving 9 bases between them. Germline values: CDR1 SEHNR, CDR2 FQNEAQ (reference sequence). The CDR3 DNA is TGTGCCAGCAGCAGTAGGGGATACGAGCAGTACTTC. It yields the protein CASSSRGYEQYF.

The gene calls are TRBV4-1 and TRBJ2-2; TRBD2 matches 7 bases. This CDR3 region has 15 residues. Germline assignment: CDR1 MGHRA and CDR2 YSYEKL. With 1 base clipped from V and 1 base from J, the junction kept 0 bases outside the gene matches. CDR3 in amino acids: CASSQAGGNTGELFF. The CDR3 DNA sequence: TGCGCCAGCAGCCAAGCGGGGGGGAACACCGGGGAGCTGTTTTTT.

The CDR3, as DNA: TGTGCCAGCAGCTTAGACCGTCCACAGGGAATCCAAGAGACCCAGTACTTC. It yields the protein CASSLDRPQGIQETQYF. The chain couples TRBV11-2 to TRBJ2-5, with D tentatively TRBD1 (6 bases). Germline assignment: CDR1 SGHAT and CDR2 FQNNGV. Trimming stripped 0 bases from V and 1 base from J, with 15 bases between. This CDR3 is 17 amino acids long. Full variable domain (rest looked up from reference TRBV11-2 and TRBJ2-5): EAGVAQSPRYKIIEKRQSVAFWCNPISGHATLYWYQQILGQGPKLLIQFQNNGVVDDSQLPKDRFSAERLKGVDSTLKIQPAKLEDSAVYLCASSLDRPQGIQETQYFGPGTRLLVL.

The J gene is TRBJ2-3, the V gene TRBV7-2; 8 nucleotides match TRBD2. The CDR3 spans 16 residues. Germline lookup yields CDR1 SGHTA and CDR2 FQGNSA. V was clipped by 8 bases and J by 4 bases; unmatched bases: 14. The CDR3 loop is CASGESLAGGSDTQYF. In DNA form, the CDR3 reads TGTGCCAGCGGCGAATCCCTAGCGGGTGGATCAGATACGCAGTATTTT.

The rearrangement uses TRBV6-5 and TRBJ2-7, with D tentatively TRBD1 (6 bases). Trimming took 3 bases from V and 6 from J, leaving 15 bases between them. The germline gives CDR1 MNHEY, CDR2 SVGAGI. This CDR3 contains 14 residues. The CDR3 region is CASSYAPGAGEQYF. The CDR3 DNA is TGTGCCAGCAGTTATGCCCCAGGGGCAGGCGAGCAGTACTTC.

The chain combines TRBV9 with TRBJ2-7, with TRBD1 matching 7 bases. Unmatched junction bases numbered 8, after V lost 2 bases and J lost 3 bases. Germline V gene sequence: CDR1 SGDLS, CDR2 YYNGEE. This CDR3 spans 15 amino acids. The CDR3 coding sequence is TGTGCCAGCAGCGTCGGGTCCGGGACAGTCTACGAGCAGTACTTC. Encoded protein: CASSVGSGTVYEQYF.

There are a few counts of this clone. This sequence joins TRBV5-6 and TRBJ2-1; 8 bases match TRBD2. Losses at the gene ends were 3 bases for V and 0 bases for J; bases not matched to a gene: 8. Looked up from germline, CDR1 is SGHDT and CDR2 is YYEEEE. The CDR3 runs 17 residues. CDR3 coding DNA: TGTGCCAGCAGCTCGTCTTGGCGGGGGGCCTCCTACAATGAGCAGTTCTTC. Translating gives CASSSSWRGASYNEQFF.

This rearrangement joins TRBV29-1 to TRBJ1-1; a possible D gene is TRBD1 (5 bases). CDR3 length: 15 residues. The germline V and J ends were trimmed by 5 bases and 1 base, with 17 bases remaining between them. Germline V gives CDR1 SQVTM, CDR2 ANQGSEA. CDR3 DNA: TGCAGCGTTTTAGGGATCACAGGACAGAACACTGAAGCTTTCTTT. Residues: CSVLGITGQNTEAFF.

The CDR3 DNA reads TGTGCCAGCAGCTCCGGAGGGGGCCTTTACCGTAACATTCAGTACTTC. Its protein product is CASSSGGGLYRNIQYF. The V call is TRBV5-6, the J call TRBJ2-4, with TRBD1 as a possible D gene (7 bases). Germline assignment: CDR1 SGHDT and CDR2 YYEEEE. Deletions cut 3 bases from V and 7 bases from J, with 20 bases between. The CDR3 spans 16 residues.

This clone was counted only a few times. V usage is TRBV28 and J usage is TRBJ1-5; TRBD1 agrees at 8 bases. Looked up from germline, CDR1 is MDHEN and CDR2 is SYDVKM. With V trimmed by 2 bases and J by 6 bases, 6 bases remained unmatched. The CDR3 is 15 amino acids. The CDR3 sequence: CASSLTGGPSQPQHF. The CDR3 region has the DNA TGTGCCAGCAGTTTAACAGGGGGTCCCAGTCAGCCCCAGCATTTT.

The chain combines TRBV30 with TRBJ2-7, with TRBD1 as a possible D gene (5 bases). Trimming left V 2 bases short and J 3 bases short, with 23 bases between. The CDR3 loop spans 17 amino acids. Per the germline V gene, CDR1 is GTSNPN and CDR2 is SVGIG (reference sequence). This chain's CDR3 is CAWSFFVGSGSIYEQYF. Written as DNA, the CDR3 is TGTGCCTGGAGTTTTTTCGTCGGTTCAGGGTCAATCTACGAGCAGTACTTC. The full variable domain, its missing parts supplied by reference TRBV30 and TRBJ2-7, is SQTIHQWPATLVQPVGSPLSLECTVEGTSNPNLYWYRQAAGRGLQLLFYSVGIGQISSEVPQNLSASRPQDRQFILSSKKLLLSDSGFYLCAWSFFVGSGSIYEQYFGPGTRLTVT.

J is TRBJ1-2 and V is TRBV14; 7 bases align to TRBD1. Trimming cost V 2 bases and J 1 base; bases outside gene matches: 1. The CDR3 spans 14 residues. CDR1 and CDR2 from the germline V gene are SGHDN and FVKESK. The DNA for the CDR3 is TGTGCCAGCAGCCAACGACAGGGTAACTATGGCTACACCTTC. Its protein is CASSQRQGNYGYTF.

The chain couples TRBV7-3 to TRBJ1-1, with TRBD1 as a possible D gene (5 bases). Trimming cost V 3 bases and J 7 bases, with 12 bases left between them. The CDR3 sequence is 13 residues long. Germline-derived CDR1 and CDR2 are SGHTA and FQGTGA. The CDR3 loop is CASSFETDSEAFF. The CDR3 bases are TGTGCCAGCAGCTTTGAGACAGACAGTGAAGCTTTCTTT.